Each of the 13 T cell receptor beta chains below was sequenced from the same sample in a study of CD8 T cells in Susac syndrome. A quantity of about 0.45 to 1 ug RNA underwent reverse transcription using random hexamers. Each CDR3 protein is one row after TCRdb ran MiXCR on the immunoSEQ multiplex PCR reads. The table records around 150,000 distinct CDR3 sequences, approximately 92% of them present only once. Sequencing was carried out using CD4+ T cells from PBMCs. All receptors derive from a human donor in good health.

The chain is built from TRBV6-2 or TRBV6-3 and TRBJ1-1, with D maybe TRBD1 (5 bases). The V gene lost 4 bases and the J gene lost 7 bases, with 13 bases spanning the gap. The germline V gene encodes CDR1 MNHEY and CDR2 SVGEGT. The CDR3 contains 13 residues. CDR3 in amino acids: CASSSGWRSEAFF. CDR3 nucleotide sequence: TGTGCCAGCAGTTCAGGGTGGCGAAGTGAAGCTTTCTTT.

The V and J genes are TRBV5-1 and TRBJ2-1, with no clear D. This CDR3 spans 13 amino acids. Germline V lookup: CDR1 SGHRS, CDR2 YFSETQ. V was trimmed by 1 base and J by 4 bases, leaving 6 bases between them. CDR3 in amino acids: CASSLIGYNEQFF. The CDR3 coding sequence is TGCGCCAGCAGCTTGATCGGATACAATGAGCAGTTCTTC.

This chain links TRBV10-3 with TRBJ1-5; TRBD1 matches 8 bases. This CDR3 spans 13 amino acids. The V gene end was trimmed by 6 bases and the J gene end by 4 bases; junction bases not matched to a gene: 2. Germline V gives CDR1 ENHRY, CDR2 SYGVKD. This chain's CDR3 is CAISRDRNQPQHF. The DNA of the CDR3 is TGTGCCATCAGCCGGGACAGGAATCAGCCCCAGCATTTT.

V is TRBV24-1 and J is TRBJ2-5, with TRBD1 identical over 12 bases. CDR3 size: 16 residues. V lost 2 bases, J lost 4 bases, and 4 bases stayed unmatched. CDR1 is KGHDR, CDR2 SFDVKD, per germline. CDR3 residues: CATSDWGQGAGETQYF. The CDR3 coding sequence is TGTGCCACCAGTGATTGGGGACAGGGGGCTGGAGAGACCCAGTACTTC.

The chain is built from TRBV7-2 and TRBJ2-7; a possible D gene is TRBD2 (5 bases). V was shortened by 4 bases and J by 6 bases, with 19 bases between the two germline ends. This CDR3 spans 15 amino acids. Germline-derived CDR1 and CDR2 are SGHTA and FQGNSA. CDR3 protein: CASSSRRTSFGEQYF. The CDR3 DNA reads TGTGCCAGCAGCTCTCGCCGGACTTCATTCGGCGAGCAGTACTTC.

V gene TRBV5-1 combines with J gene TRBJ2-7, with a tentative D call TRBD2 (5 bases). From germline, CDR1 is SGHRS and CDR2 YFSETQ. The CDR3 is made up of 12 amino acids. Deletions cut 4 bases from V and 6 bases from J, with 11 bases between. CDR3 nucleotide sequence: TGCGCCAGCAGCGTTCACGAGGGCGAGCAGTACTTC. It is translated as CASSVHEGEQYF.

The gene calls are TRBV11-2 and TRBJ2-5, with D unclear. Trimming removed 6 bases at V and 8 bases at J, with 13 bases between. The CDR3 runs to 12 residues. The germline V gene has CDR1 SGHAT and CDR2 FQNNGV. The CDR3, as DNA: TGTGCCAGCAGTAATCCCAAGGCTACCCAGTACTTC. Amino acids: CASSNPKATQYF.

This chain uses TRBV7-9 with TRBJ1-2; 7 bases agree with TRBD1. With V trimmed by 8 bases and J by 7 bases, 13 bases remained unmatched. The CDR3 loop spans 14 amino acids. Germline assignment: CDR1 SEHNR and CDR2 FQNEAQ (reference sequence). The CDR3 protein is CASGLSITGVGYTF. CDR3 nucleotides: TGTGCCAGCGGCCTGTCGATTACAGGGGTTGGCTACACCTTC.

The CDR3 DNA reads TGTGCCAGCAGTTTTCGACAGGGGGGTCGGGAGCAGTACTTC. This encodes CASSFRQGGREQYF. V gene TRBV12-3 or TRBV12-4 combines with J gene TRBJ2-7; 9 positions match TRBD1. J lost 7 bases, V lost 3 bases, and 7 bases had no gene match. The CDR3 is made up of 14 amino acids.

The chain couples TRBV6-6 to TRBJ1-6; no reliable D call. Trimming stripped 0 bases from V and 5 bases from J, with 11 bases between. The germline CDR1 and CDR2 sequences are MNHNY and SVGAGI (reference sequence). The CDR3 is 16 residues long. CDR3 DNA: TGTGCCAGCAGTTACTCGATGGACGGAGATAATTCACCCCTCCACTTT. Translated, it gives CASSYSMDGDNSPLHF.

This chain uses TRBV7-2 with TRBJ2-7; 8 bases fit TRBD2. This CDR3 comprises 14 residues. CDR1 is SGHTA and CDR2 is FQGNSA in the germline V gene. V shed 7 bases, J shed 0 bases, and the junction held 5 bases outside the gene matches. CDR3 protein: CASNSGGSSYEQYF. The CDR3 DNA reads TGTGCCAGCAACTCGGGGGGGAGCTCCTACGAGCAGTACTTC.

The chain links TRBV5-1 to TRBJ1-1, with D uncertain. V was clipped by 5 bases and J by 7 bases, with 9 bases between them. Germline CDR1 and CDR2: SGHRS and YFSETQ. The CDR3 is 11 amino acids. CDR3 DNA sequence: TGCGCCAGCAGTTATGAGGGTGAAGCTTTCTTT. Its protein product is CASSYEGEAFF.

The V gene is TRBV14, the J gene TRBJ2-5; D assignment may be TRBD1 or TRBD2 (6 bases each). CDR3 length equals 18 residues. Germline CDR1 is SGHDN and CDR2 is FVKESK. Trimming took off 0 bases at V and 0 bases at J, with 17 bases between the two ends. CDR3 nucleotides: TGTGCCAGCAGCCAAGAGAGGGGGGCACTACCGTACCAAGAGACCCAGTACTTC. As protein: CASSQERGALPYQETQYF.